This T cell receptor beta chain was found in a study of blood T cell repertoires in COVID-19. Participant-given clinical history determined each cohort assignment. Recovery meant two consecutive negative NP/OP PCR tests, professional clearance, or resolved symptoms. Clones were read by immunoSEQ multiplex PCR, and TCRdb kept only the in-frame ones, dropping some. The table records about 180,000 clones, around 80% of them present only once. Unmatched junction bases numbered 12, after V lost 10 bases and J lost 2 bases. Looked up from germline, CDR1 is MNHEY and CDR2 is SMNVEV (reference sequence). The CDR3 is 16 residues long.

The material sequenced was PBMCs or T cells enriched from blood (not recorded which). The sequence was obtained from a woman between 45 and 60 years old who had recovered from COVID-19. The chain combines TRBV27 with TRBJ2-3; 10 bases are shared with TRBD2. Written as DNA, the CDR3 is TGTGCCACCCGGCCGGCGACTAGCGGGTACACAGATACGCAGTATTTT. Its protein product is CATRPATSGYTDTQYF.